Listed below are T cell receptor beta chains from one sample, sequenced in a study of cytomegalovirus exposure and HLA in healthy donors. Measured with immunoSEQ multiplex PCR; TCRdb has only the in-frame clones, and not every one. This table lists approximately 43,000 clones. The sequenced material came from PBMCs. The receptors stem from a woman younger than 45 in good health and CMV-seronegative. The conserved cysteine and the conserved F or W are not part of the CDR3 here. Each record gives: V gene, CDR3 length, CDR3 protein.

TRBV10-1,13,ASSGGGQGNTEAF
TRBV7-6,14,ASSLARGGGGNEQY
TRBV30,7,AGQGWAF
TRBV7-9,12,ASSFLSSTDTQY
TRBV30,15,AWTPGYASGSTDTQY
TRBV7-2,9,ASSSGLEQF
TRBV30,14,AWSGTSGISYNEQF
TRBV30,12,AWILGGDDTEAF
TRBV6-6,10,ASSYAGDGYT
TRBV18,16,ASSPSLEIVANTGELF
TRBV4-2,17,ASSQDPTSLKSSYNEQF
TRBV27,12,ASSPWGGNPEAF
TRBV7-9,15,ASSFARQAGDGYEQY
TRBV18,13,ASSLTGTGGIEQY
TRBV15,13,ATSRDLDRGYEQY
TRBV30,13,AWRETGASNQPQH
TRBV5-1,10,ASSWTGDEQY
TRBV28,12,ASSSDRLNEKLF
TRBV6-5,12,ASRQDRGRGGYT
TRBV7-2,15,ASSLGVSGRPPYEQY
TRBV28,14,ASSSNPGGSNQPQH
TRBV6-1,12,ASSEGRTYNEQF